The 2 T cell receptor beta chains presented below share a single source sample, sequenced in a study of graft-versus-host responses after intestinal transplantation. Repertoires were generated with immunoSEQ multiplex PCR, while TCRdb's copy carries only in-frame clones and drops some. Here the sample spans about 98,000 clones, roughly 86% being singletons. The sequencing used PBMCs, collected 255 days after intestinal transplant. Receptors were obtained from a human patient who received an intestinal transplant, so some T cells may come from the graft donor.

The V gene is TRBV27, the J gene TRBJ2-1; no firm D call. V lost 3 bases and J lost 0, with 3 bases in between. Germline CDR1 MNHEY, CDR2 SMNVEV (reference sequence). The CDR3 has 13 residues. CDR3 sequence (DNA): TGTGCCAGCAGTTTTAGCTCCTACAATGAGCAGTTCTTC. Its translation is CASSFSSYNEQFF.

This clone occurred once. This chain joins TRBV18 and TRBJ2-7; D not resolved. This CDR3 comprises 13 residues. V was shortened by 2 bases and J by 6 bases, with 11 bases between the two germline ends. Germline V CDR1 and CDR2: KGHSH, LQKENI. The CDR3 DNA is TGTGCCAGCTCACCAATCTCACGAGGCGAGCAGTACTTC. Its protein product is CASSPISRGEQYF.